The T cell receptor (beta chain) described here comes from a study of T cell repertoires in breast cancer (dated by TCRdb to about 2016). About the study as a whole: Samples profiled in the study came from tumors, lymph nodes and peripheral blood lymphocytes of breast cancer patients, along with peripheral blood from healthy control donors. ER+/PR+ status was present in the majority of the approximately 23 patient tumors that were analyzed for shared TCRs. The controls were nine healthy donors whose age range was similar to that of the patients. Sequencing yielded on average approximately 540,000 sequences per sample and roughly 9.5 reads per input cell. The study reasoned that TCRs shared between breast cancer patients would target shared antigens, given breast cancer's low mutational burden and rare common mutations. Tumors and tumor-involved lymph nodes were minced and digested with Liberase and DNase, then filtered through 70-um and 40-um filters. Blood samples were separated by Ficoll, whereas tumor-free lymph nodes were processed without any enzymatic digestion. Here is what the overall study found, with its caveats: Emulsion RT-PCR was considered qualitative rather than quantitative, since transcript abundance and primer differences skewed clone recovery. Discarding singleton TCRs and sampling only part of each tumor may have missed genuine antitumor clones. TRBV7 predominated among shared TCRs, which may reflect tumor recognition or a mispriming bias from eight TRBV7 primers. About 19 TCR pairs were shared across seven or more patient tumors and were rarely found in control blood, which suggests possible tumor specificity. Shared TCRs were encoded by various nucleotide sequences, which suggests selection and expansion based on antigen. Compared with tumor-free nodes, tumor-involved sentinel lymph nodes shared about fourfold more TCRs with matched tumor repertoires (roughly 7.3% versus 1.9%).

Via the germline V gene, CDR1 is SGHDT and CDR2 YYEEEE. The CDR3 has 16 amino acids, counting the end cysteine and phenylalanine. Only CDR3 DNA remains: 48 bases, in frame from the first base. The protocol used for the library was emulsion pairing. Unpaired genes were suppressed in a second nested PCR with blocking oligos, after which Illumina adaptors and barcodes were added in a third nested PCR. Between roughly 5,000 and 280,000 T cells, along with C-region, Stepout and V-region primers, were included in each emulsion RT-PCR master mix. The Micellula Emulsion and Purification Kit was used to generate emulsions, and Qiagen OneStep RT-PCR reagents were used for RT-PCR. Pooled libraries were sequenced on an Illumina MiSeq with paired-end 2 x 250 reads. The original methods were these. In Galaxy, read pairs were joined and then clipped at the engineered overlap into separate alpha and beta files, and any unclipped reads were discarded. Alpha-beta pairs were assigned with CompleteTCR, a MiTCR-based pipeline that links chains sharing read cluster identifiers using an R script. TCR sequences observed only once, about 1-3.1%, were removed as potential sequencing errors. TCRdb took the public reads, trimmed them with fastp at Q25, ran MiXCR for clone calling and kept in-frame beta chains. Each CDR3 protein appears once, grouped with its most common genes and DNA. TCRdb's processing, not the authors' own work, is the source of the V and J calls. In this sample the table shows about 40,000 distinct CDR3 sequences, roughly 44% of which occur a single time. The ten biggest clones cover 55% to 75% of the sample.

In regard to this clonotype: Its antigen remains unidentified. At one end the junction does not follow the germline gene, possibly because of a read error.

Paired alpha-beta TCRs of CD8+ T cells were analyzed using an expanded emulsion RT-PCR method with primers for all TCR V genes. Before emulsion RT-PCR, CD8+ T cells were isolated using a CD8 positive selection kit and then incubated overnight in about 10 IU/mL IL-2. In this chain, TRBV5-6 is recombined with TRBJ2-1, with 8 bases in between that match TRBD2. The TCR was taken from a pool of human donors with breast cancer or a healthy control (not recorded which). Sequences were obtained from CD8+ T cells. The CDR3: CASNTKLVAGYNEQFF. The sequenced DNA is TGTGCTAGCAACACGAAATTGGTAGCGGGGTACAATGAGCAGTTCTTC.